This T cell receptor beta chain came from a study of shared T cell receptors in the human thymus. Trimming took off 1 base at V and 8 bases at J, with 15 bases between the two ends. CDR1 and CDR2 from the germline V gene are SEHNR and FQNEAQ (reference sequence). The CDR3 length is 15 residues. Sequencing was performed with immunoSEQ multiplex PCR; in TCRdb, only in-frame clones are kept and a portion is missing. Of about 400,000 clones in the sample, 95% were seen once. Sequencing was carried out using thymocytes. The rearrangement joins TRBV7-9 to TRBJ2-1; D unclear. The source is a human donor. The CDR3, as DNA: TGTGCCAGCAGCTTAGAGCGAATCCTTCTTGATGAGCAGTTCTTC. This gives the protein CASSLERILLDEQFF.